This entry lists 25 T cell receptor beta chains sequenced from one sample in a study of blood T cell repertoires in COVID-19. Only in-frame clones appear in the TCRdb table, and some are missing; sequencing was by immunoSEQ multiplex PCR. The sample contains about 200,000 clones, more than 65% of which appear only once. Sequenced material: peripheral blood. The receptors were sampled from a human donor in a cohort sampled during active COVID-19.

V gene TRBV7-9 combines with J gene TRBJ2-7; the match to TRBD2 covers 8 bases. The germline CDR1 and CDR2 sequences are SEHNR and FQNEAQ (reference sequence). J was trimmed by 1 base and V by 6 bases; bases with no gene match: 5. The CDR3 covers 14 residues. The CDR3 nucleotides read TGTGCCAGCAGTTCCGGGACTAGTTCCTACGAGCAGTACTTC. Protein product: CASSSGTSSYEQYF.

The chain links TRBV12-3 or TRBV12-4 to TRBJ2-5, with a possible D match to TRBD2 (5 bases). V was clipped by 6 bases and J by 7 bases, with 9 bases between them. The CDR3 runs to 11 residues. The CDR3 DNA sequence: TGTGCCAGCAGCAAAGCGGCGACCCAGTACTTC. Amino acid sequence: CASSKAATQYF.

This clone was recorded only once. The chain employs TRBV6-4 and TRBJ2-3; 9 nucleotides line up with TRBD2. In germline, CDR1 is MRHNA, CDR2 SNTAGT. J lost 7 bases, V lost 0 bases, and 8 bases had no gene match. This CDR3 spans 16 amino acids. CDR3: CASSDSHAAGGNTQYF. The DNA for the CDR3 is TGTGCCAGCAGTGACTCCCATGCAGCGGGAGGAAATACGCAGTATTTT.

As DNA, the CDR3 is TGTGCCAGCAGCGTCCGAGATGCCTACAATGAGCAGTTCTTC. Its protein product is CASSVRDAYNEQFF. The V gene is TRBV9, the J gene TRBJ2-1, with D hard to call. CDR1 is SGDLS, CDR2 YYNGEE, per germline. V lost 2 bases and J lost 2, with 8 bases in between. The CDR3 loop spans 14 amino acids.

The chain links TRBV11-1 to TRBJ2-5, with 9 bases identical to TRBD2. CDR1 is SGHAT and CDR2 is FQDESV in the germline V gene (reference sequence). The CDR3 is made up of 16 amino acids. V was pared by 1 base and J by 1 base, with 4 bases of the junction left unmatched. The CDR3, as DNA: TGTGCCAGCAGCTTAGGGCTAGCGGGAAGCCAAGAGACCCAGTACTTC. Residues: CASSLGLAGSQETQYF.

The J gene is TRBJ2-7, the V gene TRBV2; 7 nucleotides match TRBD2. The CDR3 extends over 16 amino acids. The trim removed 7 bases at V and 3 bases at J, leaving 15 bases unmatched. Germline-derived CDR1 and CDR2 are SNHLY and FYNNEI. CDR3 DNA sequence: TGTGCCAGCACCTCTAACCCCGTGGGAGGGAGCTACGAGCAGTACTTC. Its protein product is CASTSNPVGGSYEQYF.

This chain connects TRBV9 to TRBJ1-1, with D possibly TRBD1 on 6 matching bases. The germline gives CDR1 SGDLS, CDR2 YYNGEE. V dropped 0 bases and J dropped 1 base, with 7 bases sitting between them. This CDR3 spans 14 amino acids. CDR3 protein: CASSVEGGNTEAFF. In DNA, the CDR3 is TGTGCCAGCAGCGTAGAAGGGGGGAACACTGAAGCTTTCTTT.

The chain links TRBV6-1 to TRBJ1-1; possibly TRBD1 for D (6 bases). V lost 3 bases and J lost 5, with 13 bases in between. The germline V gene has CDR1 MNHNS and CDR2 SASEGT. The length of the CDR3 is 14 residues. CDR3: CASSESQGRTEAFF. The CDR3 DNA reads as TGTGCCAGCAGTGAGAGTCAGGGGCGGACTGAAGCTTTCTTT.

J is TRBJ2-7 and V is TRBV7-2; 11 nucleotides line up with TRBD2. Germline-derived CDR1 and CDR2 are SGHTA and FQGNSA. V shed 0 bases, J shed 7 bases, and the junction held 11 bases outside the gene matches. The CDR3 spans 17 residues. The CDR3 coding sequence is TGTGCCAGCAGCTTAGCGGCTAGCGGGAGGCGCTCGCAAGAGCAGTACTTC. Its protein is CASSLAASGRRSQEQYF.

V and J are TRBV5-1 and TRBJ2-7, with a weak D call TRBD1 (6 bases). The V gene lost 5 bases and the J gene lost 4 bases, with 13 bases spanning the gap. In germline, CDR1 is SGHRS, CDR2 YFSETQ. This CDR3 is 13 amino acids long. The CDR3 DNA reads as TGCGCCAGCAGGGGGGCAAGGGCGTACGAGCAGTACTTC. Translation: CASRGARAYEQYF.

The V gene is TRBV28, the J gene TRBJ1-2; 8 bases map to TRBD1. Germline values: CDR1 MDHEN, CDR2 SYDVKM. The trim removed 7 bases at V and 8 bases at J, leaving 12 bases unmatched. CDR3 length: 14 residues. CDR3 residues: CASIGSQGADGYTF. CDR3 DNA sequence: TGTGCCAGCATAGGGTCGCAGGGGGCGGACGGCTACACCTTC.

This clone was seen once. For the CDR3, the DNA is TGTGCCAGCAGCTTACAGGGAAGAGGCACCGGGGAGCTGTTTTTT. Its translation is CASSLQGRGTGELFF. This chain links TRBV6-2 or TRBV6-3 with TRBJ2-2; D may be TRBD1 (6 bases). V was pared by 6 bases and J by 4 bases, with 15 bases between. Germline V CDR1 and CDR2: MNHEY, SVGEGT. This CDR3 has 15 residues.

The genes are TRBV7-9 and TRBJ2-2; 9 bases are shared with TRBD1. Unmatched junction bases numbered 3, after V lost 2 bases and J lost 5 bases. The CDR3 is 15 residues long. Germline V lookup: CDR1 SEHNR, CDR2 FQNEAQ (reference sequence). DNA of the CDR3: TGTGCCAGCAGCTTACCGGGACAGGGAACCGGGGAGCTGTTTTTT. Its translation is CASSLPGQGTGELFF.

The chain couples TRBV2 to TRBJ2-2, with 10 bases lining up with TRBD1. The V and J ends lost 8 bases and 3 bases, in that order; junction bases with no gene match: 3. This CDR3 comprises 14 residues. Germline V CDR1 and CDR2: SNHLY, FYNNEI. The CDR3 reads CASGTGVDTGELFF. As DNA, the CDR3 is TGTGCCAGCGGGACAGGGGTCGACACCGGGGAGCTGTTTTTT.

The genes are TRBV5-6 and TRBJ2-7; 7 bases match TRBD1. Germline V gene data show CDR1 as SGHDT and CDR2 as YYEEEE. V lost 0 bases to trimming and J lost 3 bases; unmatched junction nucleotides: 3. This CDR3 spans 14 amino acids. The CDR3 DNA follows: TGTGCCAGCAGCTTGGACAGGACAGGCTACGAGCAGTACTTC. Its translation is CASSLDRTGYEQYF.

This clone has at least ten counts. J is TRBJ2-7 and V is TRBV6-5, with 7 positions matching TRBD2. This CDR3 spans 13 amino acids. V lost 5 bases and J lost 4; bases outside the gene matches: 5. Germline loops: CDR1 MNHEY, CDR2 SVGAGI. The CDR3 spells CASSLREVYEQYF. The CDR3 DNA reads TGTGCCAGCAGTCTCCGGGAGGTATACGAGCAGTACTTC.

This clone came up once. This CDR3 is also generated by other DNA sequences in the sample. The chain combines TRBV10-3 with TRBJ2-7, with a possible D match to TRBD1 (5 bases). The CDR3 spans 13 residues. V dropped 6 bases and J dropped 0 bases, with 9 bases sitting between them. Per the germline V gene, CDR1 is ENHRY and CDR2 is SYGVKD. Here the CDR3 DNA reads TGTGCCATCAGGGACACCAGCTCCTACGAGCAGTACTTC. Encoded protein: CAIRDTSSYEQYF.

The chain couples TRBV29-1 to TRBJ1-1; D gene unclear. The V gene's germline CDR1 is SQVTM and CDR2 ANQGSEA. The V and J ends lost 6 bases and 1 base respectively, with 9 bases between them. CDR3 size: 12 residues. In nucleotides, the CDR3 is TGCAGCGTGCGACTTACGAACACTGAAGCTTTCTTT. The encoded protein is CSVRLTNTEAFF.

This chain uses TRBV18 with TRBJ2-2, with 7 nucleotides matching TRBD2. The CDR3 consists of 15 residues. V lost 2 bases to trimming and J lost 4 bases; unmatched junction nucleotides: 4. Germline values: CDR1 KGHSH, CDR2 LQKENI. CDR3 sequence: CASSPTSEFTGELFF. The CDR3 nucleotides read TGTGCCAGCTCACCAACTAGCGAGTTCACCGGGGAGCTGTTTTTT.

This rearrangement joins TRBV12-5 to TRBJ2-3, with a weak D call TRBD1 (6 bases). The CDR3 extends over 17 amino acids. Germline CDR1 is LGHNT and CDR2 is FRNRAP. V was shortened by 1 base and J by 0 bases, with 14 bases between the two germline ends. CDR3 in amino acids: CASGLGGQTASTDTQYF. CDR3 nucleotides: TGTGCTAGTGGTTTGGGGGGGCAAACCGCTAGCACAGATACGCAGTATTTT. The whole variable domain, filled in from reference TRBV12-5 and TRBJ2-3, reads DARVTQTPRHKVTEMGQEVTMRCQPILGHNTVFWYRQTMMQGLELLAYFRNRAPLDDSGMPKDRFSAEMPDATLATLKIQPSEPRDSAVYFCASGLGGQTASTDTQYFGPGTRLTVL.

This chain connects TRBV18 to TRBJ1-1; 8 bases fit TRBD1. Germline V gene lookup returns CDR1 KGHSH and CDR2 LQKENI. Trimming removed 2 bases from V and 1 base from J; junction bases left unmatched: 0. CDR3 length equals 14 residues. CDR3 sequence: CASSPTGGNTEAFF. In DNA form, the CDR3 reads TGTGCCAGCTCACCAACAGGGGGGAACACTGAAGCTTTCTTT.

The rearrangement joins TRBV28 to TRBJ1-5; D may be TRBD1 (5 bases). The CDR3 contains 13 residues. The ends were cut back, 5 bases at V and 11 bases at J, with 16 bases in the middle. Germline loops: CDR1 MDHEN, CDR2 SYDVKM. CDR3 amino acids: CASSPPVGGAQHF. CDR3 coding DNA: TGTGCCAGCAGTCCCCCTGTGGGGGGGGCCCAGCATTTT.

V is TRBV3-1 (or the pseudogene TRBV3-2) and J is TRBJ1-6; 8 bases map to TRBD1. This CDR3 has 15 residues. J gave up 10 bases and V 4 bases, and 9 bases lay outside the gene matches. Per the germline V gene, CDR1 is LGHDT and CDR2 is YNNKEL (reference sequence). The CDR3 sequence is CASSPDGQGLSPLHF. The CDR3 nucleotides read TGTGCCAGCAGCCCAGACGGACAGGGACTATCACCCCTCCACTTT.

The CDR3 loop is CASGTSPSSGANVLTF. The CDR3 nucleotides are TGTGCCAGCGGGACTTCACCATCCTCTGGGGCCAACGTCCTGACTTTC. The rearrangement links TRBV19 to TRBJ2-6; possible D gene TRBD2, 6 bases. Trimming took off 9 bases at V and 0 bases at J, with 15 bases between the two ends. Germline V gene lookup returns CDR1 LNHDA and CDR2 SQIVND (reference sequence). This CDR3 comprises 16 residues.

The sample holds one count of this clone. V usage is TRBV6-1 and J usage is TRBJ2-7; 10 bases map to TRBD1. V lost 2 bases, J lost 4 bases, and 8 bases stayed unmatched. The CDR3 sequence is 16 residues long. Germline CDR1 and CDR2: MNHNS and SASEGT. The CDR3 region has the DNA TGTGCCAGCAGTGAACAGGGACAGGGGCGGTCTTACGAGCAGTACTTC. Amino acids: CASSEQGQGRSYEQYF.